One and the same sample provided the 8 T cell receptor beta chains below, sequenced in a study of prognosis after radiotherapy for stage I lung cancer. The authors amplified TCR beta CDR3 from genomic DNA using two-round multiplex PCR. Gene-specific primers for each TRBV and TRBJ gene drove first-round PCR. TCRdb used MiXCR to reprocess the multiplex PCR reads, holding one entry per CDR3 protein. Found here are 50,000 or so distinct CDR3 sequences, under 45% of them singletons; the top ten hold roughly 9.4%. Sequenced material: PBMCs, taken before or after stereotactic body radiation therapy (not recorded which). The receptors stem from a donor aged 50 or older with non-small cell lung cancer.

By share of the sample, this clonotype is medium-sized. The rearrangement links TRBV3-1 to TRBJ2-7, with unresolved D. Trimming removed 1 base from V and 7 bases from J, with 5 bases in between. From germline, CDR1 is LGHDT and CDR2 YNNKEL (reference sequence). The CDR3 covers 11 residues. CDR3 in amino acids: CASSQGGEQYF. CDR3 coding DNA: TGTGCCAGCAGCCAAGGGGGAGAGCAGTACTTC.

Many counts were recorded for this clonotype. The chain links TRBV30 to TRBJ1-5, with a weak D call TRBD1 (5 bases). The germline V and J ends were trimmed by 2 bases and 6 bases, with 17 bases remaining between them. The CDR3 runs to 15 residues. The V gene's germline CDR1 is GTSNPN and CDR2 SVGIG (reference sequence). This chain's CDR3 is CAWSKGSAGIQPQHF. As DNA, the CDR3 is TGTGCCTGGAGTAAAGGGTCGGCAGGGATTCAGCCCCAGCATTTT.

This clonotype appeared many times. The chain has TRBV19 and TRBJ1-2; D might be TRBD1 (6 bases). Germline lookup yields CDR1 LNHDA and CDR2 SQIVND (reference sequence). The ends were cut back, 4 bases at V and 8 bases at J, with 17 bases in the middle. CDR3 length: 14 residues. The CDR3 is CASSKDSRLWGYTF. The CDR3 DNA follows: TGTGCCAGTAGTAAGGACAGCCGATTATGGGGCTACACCTTC.

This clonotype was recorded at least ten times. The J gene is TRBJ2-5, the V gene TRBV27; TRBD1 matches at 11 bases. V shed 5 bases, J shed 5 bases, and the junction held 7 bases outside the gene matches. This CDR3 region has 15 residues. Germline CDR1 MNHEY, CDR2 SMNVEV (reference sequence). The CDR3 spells CASSETWDRGETQYF. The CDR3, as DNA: TGTGCCAGCAGTGAAACTTGGGACAGGGGGGAGACCCAGTACTTC.

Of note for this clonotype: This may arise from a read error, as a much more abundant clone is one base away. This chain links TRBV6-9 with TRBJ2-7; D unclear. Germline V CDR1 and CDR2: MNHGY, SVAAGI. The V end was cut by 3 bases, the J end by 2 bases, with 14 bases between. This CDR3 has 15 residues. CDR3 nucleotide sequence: TGTGCCAGCAGTTACGTACCCCCGTGGGCCTACGAGCAGTACTTC. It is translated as CASSYVPPWAYEQYF.

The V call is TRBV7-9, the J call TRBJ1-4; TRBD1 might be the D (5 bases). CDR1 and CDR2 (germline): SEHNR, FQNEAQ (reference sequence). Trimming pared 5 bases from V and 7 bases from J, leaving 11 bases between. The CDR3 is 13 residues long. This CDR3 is CASSLQVTEKLFF. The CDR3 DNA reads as TGTGCCAGCAGCCTACAGGTTACTGAAAAACTGTTTTTT.

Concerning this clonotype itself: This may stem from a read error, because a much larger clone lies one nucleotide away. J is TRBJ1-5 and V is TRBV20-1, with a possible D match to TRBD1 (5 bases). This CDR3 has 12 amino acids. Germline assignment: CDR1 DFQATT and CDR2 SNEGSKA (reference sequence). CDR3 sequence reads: CIARDGNQPQHF. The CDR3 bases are TGCATTGCTAGGGACGGGAATCAGCCCCAGCATTTT.

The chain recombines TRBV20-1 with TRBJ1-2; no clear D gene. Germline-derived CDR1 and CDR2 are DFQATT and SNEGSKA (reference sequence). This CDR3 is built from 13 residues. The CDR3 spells CSALKKGAYGYTF. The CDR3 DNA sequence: TGCAGCGCACTTAAAAAGGGCGCCTATGGCTACACCTTC.